Below are 14 T cell receptor beta chains sequenced from a single sample in a study of regulatory T cells in long-lasting Graves disease. Time point here: persistent/refractory GD, antithyroid drugs over 5 years with positive TRAb. Making the TCR library involved RNA that had been extracted from PBMCs. Building the TCR beta libraries relied on iRepertoire HTBI primers, and CDR3 regions underwent Arm-PCR. TCRdb redid the calling of the multiplex PCR reads with MiXCR, one entry per CDR3 protein. The repertoire includes about 450,000 distinct CDR3 sequences, around 20% of them detected once, and roughly a quarter sits in the top ten. This sample comprised peripheral blood mononuclear cells (PBMCs), obtained when the disease was refractory, from a patient treated with antithyroid drugs. The receptor source for this set is a female donor with Graves disease.

With regard to this clonotype: Germline is not matched at one junction end, which may reflect a read error. This chain uses TRBV5-1 with TRBJ1-5, with D unresolved. CDR1 and CDR2 (germline): SGHRS, YFSETQ. The CDR3 is 16 amino acids. In nucleotides, the CDR3 is TGTGCCAGCAGCACGGGCCCGCCTGCAAGAGGTCAGCCCCAGCATTTT. This encodes CASSTGPPARGQPQHF.

This clonotype was counted many times. The J gene is TRBJ1-1, the V gene TRBV6-1; the match to TRBD1 covers 8 bases. CDR1 is MNHNS and CDR2 is SASEGT in the germline V gene. Germline trimming cut 5 bases from V and 1 base from J; bases unmatched to any gene: 6. The CDR3 sequence is 15 residues long. The CDR3 region has the DNA TGTGCCAGCAGTCCTTCGGGACAGGCGAACACTGAAGCTTTCTTT. Encoded protein: CASSPSGQANTEAFF.

This clonotype was counted only a few times. V and J are TRBV5-1 and TRBJ1-2; D might be TRBD1 (5 bases). The CDR3 has 17 residues. With 1 base removed from V and 3 bases from J, the gap between germline ends came to 19 bases. Germline V CDR1 and CDR2: SGHRS, YFSETQ. The CDR3 DNA is TGCGCCAGCAGCTTGTACGGATCATTCGGGGCGGACTATGGCTACACCTTC. Translation: CASSLYGSFGADYGYTF.

This chain links TRBV7-2 with TRBJ2-7; tentatively, D is TRBD1 (6 bases). CDR3 length equals 15 residues. Germline V gene data show CDR1 as SGHTA and CDR2 as FQGNSA. The V and J ends lost 5 bases and 1 base respectively, with 15 bases between them. CDR3 DNA: TGTGCCAGCAGCATGCTCCCGGACAGTTCCTACGAGCAGTACTTC. Translation gives CASSMLPDSSYEQYF.

The chain combines TRBV30 with TRBJ1-1; TRBD1 aligns across 7 bases. Germline values: CDR1 GTSNPN, CDR2 SVGIG (reference sequence). The ends lost 7 bases at V and 5 bases at J; junction bases unmatched: 10. The CDR3 totals 13 residues. This chain's CDR3 is CAFWTGAPTEAFF. Written as DNA, the CDR3 is TGTGCCTTTTGGACAGGCGCTCCTACTGAAGCTTTCTTT.

Concerning this clonotype itself: This may be a read error: a much more frequent sequence differs by one nucleotide. The chain couples TRBV6-2 or TRBV6-3 to TRBJ1-6; the match to TRBD1 covers 7 bases. Germline V gene lookup returns CDR1 MNHEY and CDR2 SVGEGT. The CDR3 is made up of 17 amino acids. CDR3 loop: CTSSYSTGPSKNSPLHF. In DNA, the CDR3 is TGTACCAGCAGTTACTCGACAGGGCCTTCGAAAAATTCACCCCTCCACTTT.

The CDR3 sequence: CASSSGQTTYEQYF. CDR3 nucleotide sequence: TGTGCCAGCAGCTCGGGACAGACAACCTACGAGCAGTACTTC. The gene calls are TRBV11-2 and TRBJ2-7, with 7 bases aligning to TRBD1. CDR1 and CDR2 from the germline V gene are SGHAT and FQNNGV. Trimming at V came to 4 bases and at J to 2 bases, leaving 5 bases not matched to a gene. This CDR3 contains 14 residues.

This clonotype was counted many times. J is TRBJ2-5 and V is TRBV10-3, with 8 bases lining up with TRBD1. The V and J ends lost 6 bases and 5 bases, in that order; junction bases with no gene match: 5. The CDR3 is made up of 13 amino acids. The germline V gene has CDR1 ENHRY and CDR2 SYGVKD. The CDR3 sequence is CAIRDRVEETQYF. CDR3 sequence (DNA): TGTGCCATCAGGGACAGGGTGGAGGAGACCCAGTACTTC.

This clonotype was seen more than once but under ten times. The gene calls are TRBV5-1 and TRBJ1-2, with 8 bases matching TRBD1. The CDR3 length is 16 residues. V shed 0 bases and J 4 bases; nucleotides not matched to a gene: 8. Germline V gene data show CDR1 as SGHRS and CDR2 as YFSETQ. CDR3 residues: CASSLAEDRGFYGYTF. CDR3 coding DNA: TGCGCCAGCAGCTTGGCTGAAGACAGGGGTTTCTATGGCTACACCTTC.

The chain combines TRBV20-1 with TRBJ2-7; D may be TRBD1 (6 bases). The V and J ends lost 4 bases and 5 bases respectively, with 18 bases between them. CDR3 length: 14 residues. CDR1 is DFQATT, CDR2 SNEGSKA, per germline (reference sequence). The CDR3 DNA is TGCAGTGCTACAAATCCGACAGGAGACCACGAGCAGTACTTC. Translating it yields CSATNPTGDHEQYF.

This clonotype has at least ten counts. The V call is TRBV28, the J call TRBJ1-1, with 7 bases fitting TRBD1. Trimming removed 7 bases from V and 1 base from J; junction bases left unmatched: 9. This CDR3 is 15 amino acids long. Germline-derived CDR1 and CDR2 are MDHEN and SYDVKM. The CDR3 DNA sequence: TGTGCCAGCACGGGACAGTACGTACGGAACACTGAAGCTTTCTTT. As protein: CASTGQYVRNTEAFF.

Many counts were recorded for this clonotype. The rearrangement links TRBV28 to TRBJ2-4; TRBD2 matches 11 bases. Germline CDR1 MDHEN, CDR2 SYDVKM. The CDR3 runs to 17 residues. With V trimmed by 6 bases and J by 1 base, 8 bases remained unmatched. The CDR3 bases are TGTGCCAGCAGCCTTACGACTAGCGGGATTGCCAAAAACATTCAGTACTTC. Its translation is CASSLTTSGIAKNIQYF.

The chain joins TRBV4-1 to TRBJ2-2; D remains unclear. Between the trimmed V and J ends, which lost 2 bases and 6 bases, there was a span of 4 bases. The germline CDR1 and CDR2 sequences are MGHRA and YSYEKL. The CDR3 consists of 12 residues. CDR3 sequence: CASSQRAGELFF. CDR3 DNA: TGCGCCAGCAGCCAAAGGGCCGGGGAGCTGTTTTTT.

Concerning this clonotype itself: A much larger clonotype is one base distant, so this may be a read error. This rearrangement joins TRBV7-2 to TRBJ2-7, with D tentatively TRBD1 (6 bases). Germline V CDR1 and CDR2: SGHTA, FQGNSA. V was trimmed by 4 bases and J by 2 bases, leaving 18 bases between them. This CDR3 spans 16 amino acids. The DNA for the CDR3 is TGTGCCAGCAGCTCACAAACTAAGACAGGTCCCTACGAGCAGTACTTC. Its translation: CASSSQTKTGPYEQYF.